This TCR beta chain is from a study of shared clonotypes between healthy human individuals. Notes on the study in general: Estimated richness values were generally larger in naive subsets than in memory subsets.

V lost 6 bases and J lost 3; bases outside the gene matches: 0. The CDR3 totals 12 residues. The germline gives CDR1 SGHAT, CDR2 FQDESV (reference sequence). The genomic DNA of each subset was split evenly across several immunoSEQ plates. The table came from immunoSEQ multiplex PCR; TCRdb's copy has only in-frame clones and leaves some out. The table has hundreds of thousands of clones, approximately 95% seen once. CD45RO-negative, CCR7-positively selected cells formed the naive CD8 fraction, excluding terminally differentiated effector memory CD45RA+ cells. In the case of this clone: Its cognate antigen is unknown.

This sequence originates from a woman between 25 and 40 years old in good health. The sequenced material came from naive CD8+ T cells sorted from blood. This chain links TRBV11-1 with TRBJ2-5; 8 nucleotides line up with TRBD1. CDR3 coding DNA: TGTGCCAGCAGGACAGGGGAAGAGACCCAGTACTTC. Amino acids: CASRTGEETQYF.